One sample yielded the 10 T cell receptor beta chains listed below, sequenced in a study of blood T cell repertoires in COVID-19. Data came from immunoSEQ multiplex PCR; TCRdb stores just in-frame clones and leaves some out. The sample lists fewer than 200,000 clones, about 83% occurring once. Material: peripheral blood. The receptors were gathered from a woman of 80 years or more with acute or convalescent COVID-19.

The rearrangement links TRBV6-5 to TRBJ2-3; D is ambiguous. Trimming left V 5 bases short and J 6 bases short, with 6 bases between. The CDR3 extends over 11 amino acids. Germline V gene lookup returns CDR1 MNHEY and CDR2 SVGAGI. CDR3 protein: CASSNMDTQYF. The CDR3 bases are TGTGCCAGCAGTAACATGGATACGCAGTATTTT.

This clone has only a few counts. The rearrangement links TRBV12-3 or TRBV12-4 to TRBJ2-5; a possible D gene is TRBD2 (5 bases). Trimming cost V 6 bases and J 4 bases, with 12 bases left between them. The CDR3 totals 13 residues. The CDR3 protein is CASSGMDGETQYF. The CDR3 nucleotides read TGTGCCAGCAGCGGGATGGATGGAGAGACCCAGTACTTC.

The V call is TRBV6-5, the J call TRBJ1-2, with 9 bases matching TRBD1. The CDR3 has 13 residues. Germline loops: CDR1 MNHEY, CDR2 SVGAGI. The V segment lost 5 bases and the J segment 6 bases; nucleotides outside the gene matches: 4. This chain's CDR3 is CASSNGQGNGYTF. As DNA, the CDR3 is TGTGCCAGCAGTAACGGACAGGGGAATGGCTACACCTTC.

This chain links TRBV5-6 with TRBJ1-1, with a possible D match to TRBD1 (5 bases). Germline CDR1 is SGHDT and CDR2 is YYEEEE. Trimming took 4 bases from V and 4 from J, leaving 17 bases between them. The CDR3 totals 15 residues. The CDR3, as DNA: TGTGCCAGCAGCCGTACTACGGTGGGGGGCACTGAAGCTTTCTTT. Protein sequence: CASSRTTVGGTEAFF.

V gene TRBV5-6 combines with J gene TRBJ2-5, with a tentative D call TRBD1 (6 bases). Germline-derived CDR1 and CDR2 are SGHDT and YYEEEE. Between the trimmed V and J ends, which lost 0 bases and 4 bases, there was a span of 10 bases. The CDR3 consists of 14 residues. In DNA form, the CDR3 reads TGTGCCAGCAGCTTGGTGCAGGGGAGAGAGACCCAGTACTTC. Translated, it gives CASSLVQGRETQYF.

The chain combines TRBV5-1 with TRBJ1-1, with 10 bases matching TRBD1. Germline CDR1 is SGHRS and CDR2 is YFSETQ. Unmatched junction bases numbered 8, after V lost 4 bases and J lost 5 bases. The CDR3 is made up of 15 amino acids. The CDR3 region is CASSKTGGIGTEAFF. The CDR3 DNA follows: TGCGCCAGCAGCAAGACAGGGGGCATTGGGACTGAAGCTTTCTTT.

V and J are TRBV3-1 (or the pseudogene TRBV3-2) and TRBJ2-5; 10 bases align to TRBD1. The CDR3 is 17 amino acids. The junction had 12 bases not matched to a gene; V was cut back by 3 bases and J by 5 bases. Germline loops: CDR1 LGHDT, CDR2 YNNKEL (reference sequence). The CDR3 protein is CASSHRDRGRGLETQYF. The CDR3 DNA sequence: TGTGCCAGCAGCCACCGGGACAGGGGAAGGGGATTGGAGACCCAGTACTTC.

The chain combines TRBV11-3 with TRBJ1-1, with D uncertain. Trimming took off 5 bases at V and 2 bases at J, with 9 bases between the two ends. The CDR3 consists of 13 residues. Per the germline V gene, CDR1 is SGHNT and CDR2 is YENEEA. The CDR3: CASSPGGNTEAFF. The CDR3 nucleotides are TGTGCCAGCAGCCCTGGAGGAAACACTGAAGCTTTCTTT. The whole variable domain, remainder taken from reference TRBV11-3 and TRBJ1-1, is EAGVVQSPRYKIIEKKQPVAFWCNPISGHNTLYWYLQNLGQGPELLIRYENEEAVDDSQLPKDRFSAERLKGVDSTLKIQPAELGDSAVYLCASSPGGNTEAFFGQGTRLTVV.

This clone was recorded at least ten times. The rearrangement joins TRBV5-6 to TRBJ1-2, with 9 positions matching TRBD1. The germline V gene encodes CDR1 SGHDT and CDR2 YYEEEE. Germline trimming cut 2 bases from V and 8 bases from J; bases unmatched to any gene: 4. The CDR3 is 13 residues long. The DNA of the CDR3 is TGTGCCAGCAGCTTACGGACAGGGGAAGGCTACACCTTC. It encodes CASSLRTGEGYTF.

This clone was found a few times. This rearrangement joins TRBV7-2 to TRBJ2-3, with TRBD2 as a possible D gene (5 bases). V was trimmed by 1 base and J by 3 bases, leaving 8 bases between them. The germline V gene has CDR1 SGHTA and CDR2 FQGNSA. CDR3 length: 14 residues. The CDR3 region has the DNA TGTGCCAGCAGCTTAGGACGGGAAACAGATACGCAGTATTTT. This sequence encodes CASSLGRETDTQYF.